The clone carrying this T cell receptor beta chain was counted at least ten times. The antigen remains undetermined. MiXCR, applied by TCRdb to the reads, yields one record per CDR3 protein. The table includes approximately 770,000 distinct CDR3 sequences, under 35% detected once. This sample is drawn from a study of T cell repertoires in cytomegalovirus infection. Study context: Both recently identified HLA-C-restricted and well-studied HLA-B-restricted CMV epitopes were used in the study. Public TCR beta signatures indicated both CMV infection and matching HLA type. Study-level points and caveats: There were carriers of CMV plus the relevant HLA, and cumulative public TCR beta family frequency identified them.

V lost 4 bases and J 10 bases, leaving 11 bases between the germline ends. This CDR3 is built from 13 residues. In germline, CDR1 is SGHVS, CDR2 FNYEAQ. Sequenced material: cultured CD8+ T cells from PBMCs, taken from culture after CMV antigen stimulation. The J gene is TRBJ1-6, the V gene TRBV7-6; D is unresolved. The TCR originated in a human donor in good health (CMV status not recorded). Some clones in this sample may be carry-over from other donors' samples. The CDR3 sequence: CASSYFSYSPLHF. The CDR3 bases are TGTGCCAGCAGCTACTTCTCGTACTCACCCCTCCACTTT.